This T cell receptor (beta chain) was found in a study of tissue T cells after allogeneic stem cell transplantation. Points from the study as a whole: Anatomically similar tissues had similar TCR repertoires within each patient. In patients and mice, blood and spleen missed much of tissue repertoire.

CDR3 length: 13 residues. V dropped 4 bases and J dropped 1 base, with 7 bases sitting between them. The germline V gene encodes CDR1 KGHPV and CDR2 FQNQEV (reference sequence). Sequencing of TCRbeta CDR3 at survey depth gave sequences and template counts. Some clones are missing from TCRdb's copy, which holds only in-frame ones; the method was immunoSEQ multiplex PCR. The sample yields about 1,800 clones, under 45% seen once. Noted time point: mouse harvest day 14 after allogeneic transplant. Each mouse received 10^7 T-cell-depleted marrow cells plus 10^6 splenic CD5+ T cells by tail vein. Mice had MHC-mismatched B6 into BALB/c GVHD, sampled day 7 or 14. Concerning this clone itself: Its antigen is still unknown. The genes are named according to mouse. The CDR3 end lies 1 residue beyond the end of the read and is filled in from the germline J gene.

This chain links TRBV26 with TRBJ1-1; perhaps TRBD1 as D (5 bases). Sequencing input: gut tissue. This receptor was identified in a female BALB/c mouse given C57BL/6 T cells with graft-versus-host disease after an allogeneic hematopoietic cell transplant. The chain's CDR3 is CASSPGPNTEVFF. Incomplete CDR3 DNA: TGTGCCAGCAGTCCGGGACCGAACACAGAAGTCTTC.